This TCR beta chain is drawn from a study of cytomegalovirus exposure and HLA in healthy donors. The CDR3 loop spans 15 amino acids. Germline loops: CDR1 SGHKS, CDR2 YYEKEE (reference sequence). Trimming stripped 3 bases from V and 8 bases from J, with 17 bases between. In the PCR, 60 Vbeta and 13 Jbeta primers were used. Profiling relied on immunoSEQ multiplex PCR, and the TCRdb table lists in-frame clones only, not all of them. This table holds roughly 160,000 clones, roughly three quarters found once. This clonotype originated in a man between 18 and 29 years old in good health and CMV-seropositive. The chain recombines TRBV5-5 with TRBJ1-4; D is undetermined. Specimen: PBMCs. In nucleotides, the CDR3 is TGTGCCAGCAGCTGGCGAACGGGAGGATTAGAAAAACTGTTTTTT. As protein: CASSWRTGGLEKLFF. Together with reference TRBV5-5 and TRBJ1-4, the CDR3 gives the full variable domain: DAGVTQSPTHLIKTRGQQVTLRCSPISGHKSVSWYQQVLGQGPQFIFQYYEKEERGRGNFPDRFSARQFPNYSSELNVNALLLGDSALYLCASSWRTGGLEKLFFGSGTQLSVL.